This is a list of T cell receptor beta chains from one sample in a study of blood T cell repertoires in COVID-19. The repertoire was sequenced with immunoSEQ multiplex PCR; TCRdb's copy has only in-frame clones and lacks some. The sample records hundreds of thousands of clones, 80% to 90% being singletons. The sample taken for sequencing was PBMCs or T cells enriched from blood (not recorded which). All receptors come from a woman aged 18-29 years who had recovered from COVID-19. CDR3s include the opening cysteine and the closing phenylalanine or tryptophan. The order of the fields is clone size, V gene, CDR3 length, J gene, D gene, CDR3 protein, CDR3 DNA. The D gene is left open where the match is weak. The size of a clone is reported for some rows only, either as once, few or many, or as a class for expanded clones.

size: -; V: TRBV12-3/TRBV12-4; length: 13; J: TRBJ1-2; D: -; CDR3: CASSFEGPHGYTF; DNA: TGTGCCAGCAGTTTCGAGGGTCCTCATGGCTACACCTTC
size: -; V: TRBV5-4; length: 16; J: TRBJ1-2; D: -; CDR3: CASSLARQNTNYGYTF; DNA: TGTGCCAGCAGCTTGGCCCGACAGAACACTAACTATGGCTACACCTTC
size: -; V: TRBV27; length: 15; J: TRBJ2-5; D: TRBD1; CDR3: CASSLGQGARETQYF; DNA: TGTGCCAGCAGTTTAGGGCAGGGGGCGAGAGAGACCCAGTACTTC
size: -; V: TRBV7-8; length: 15; J: TRBJ1-2; D: TRBD1; CDR3: CASSPWGQPLYGYTF; DNA: TGTGCCAGCAGCCCATGGGGACAGCCTCTCTATGGCTACACCTTC
size: few; V: TRBV28; length: 13; J: TRBJ1-2; D: TRBD1; CDR3: CASSDRGYYGYTF; DNA: TGTGCCAGCAGCGACAGGGGCTACTATGGCTACACCTTC
size: -; V: TRBV29-1; length: 13; J: TRBJ2-5; D: TRBD1; CDR3: CSARTGQGETQYF; DNA: TGCAGCGCGCGGACAGGCCAGGGGGAGACCCAGTACTTC
size: -; V: TRBV9; length: 15; J: TRBJ2-7; D: TRBD1; CDR3: CASSAITGDPYEQYF; DNA: TGTGCCAGCAGCGCGATAACAGGGGATCCCTACGAGCAGTACTTC
size: -; V: TRBV3-1/TRBV3-2; length: 14; J: TRBJ2-7; D: -; CDR3: CASSLQGGSYEQYF; DNA: TGTGCCAGCAGCCTACAGGGGGGGTCTTACGAGCAGTACTTC
size: -; V: TRBV3-1/TRBV3-2; length: 15; J: TRBJ2-1; D: TRBD2; CDR3: CASGPGLAKLNEQFF; DNA: TGTGCCAGCGGCCCGGGACTAGCGAAGTTAAATGAGCAGTTCTTC
size: -; V: TRBV7-3; length: 14; J: TRBJ2-7; D: -; CDR3: CASSFKSEGYEQYF; DNA: TGTGCCAGCAGCTTTAAGTCGGAGGGGTACGAGCAGTACTTC
size: -; V: TRBV10-3; length: 16; J: TRBJ1-1; D: -; CDR3: CAISEGPQGMKTEAFF; DNA: TGTGCCATCAGTGAAGGGCCCCAGGGCATGAAGACTGAAGCTTTCTTT
size: -; V: TRBV29-1; length: 16; J: TRBJ2-7; D: TRBD1; CDR3: CSVSGTGGKKLGEQYF; DNA: TGCAGCGTCTCCGGGACAGGGGGGAAGAAACTAGGCGAGCAGTACTTC
size: -; V: TRBV6-5; length: 15; J: TRBJ1-1; D: -; CDR3: CASSLREGMNTEAFF; DNA: TGTGCCAGCAGCCTCAGGGAGGGGATGAACACTGAAGCTTTCTTT
size: -; V: TRBV7-8; length: 16; J: TRBJ2-5; D: TRBD2; CDR3: CASSLLAGAIQETQYF; DNA: TGTGCCAGCAGCCTGCTAGCGGGGGCGATCCAAGAGACCCAGTACTTC
size: -; V: TRBV14; length: 16; J: TRBJ1-6; D: -; CDR3: CASSLGPRSYNSPLHF; DNA: TGTGCCAGCAGCCTTGGCCCCCGTTCGTATAATTCACCCCTCCACTTT
size: -; V: TRBV5-1; length: 13; J: TRBJ2-5; D: -; CDR3: CASSLGQGGTQYF; DNA: TGCGCCAGCAGCTTGGGACAGGGAGGGACCCAGTACTTC
size: -; V: TRBV2; length: 13; J: TRBJ2-7; D: -; CDR3: CASRRTESYEQYF; DNA: TGTGCCAGCAGACGAACAGAGTCCTACGAGCAGTACTTC
size: -; V: TRBV6-1; length: 18; J: TRBJ1-5; D: TRBD1; CDR3: CASSVPGTGVVSNQPQHF; DNA: TGTGCCAGCAGTGTCCCCGGGACAGGGGTCGTTAGCAATCAGCCCCAGCATTTT
size: once; V: TRBV6-5; length: 12; J: TRBJ1-2; D: TRBD1; CDR3: CASSSQGQGYTF; DNA: TGTGCCAGCAGCTCACAGGGGCAGGGCTACACCTTC
size: -; V: TRBV27; length: 13; J: TRBJ1-1; D: TRBD1; CDR3: CASTGQMNTEAFF; DNA: TGTGCCAGCACGGGACAGATGAACACTGAAGCTTTCTTT
size: once; V: TRBV5-6; length: 15; J: TRBJ1-2; D: -; CDR3: CASSSPYPDGYGYTF; DNA: TGTGCCAGCAGCTCCCCCTACCCCGATGGCTATGGCTACACCTTC
size: -; V: TRBV29-1; length: 14; J: TRBJ2-2; D: TRBD1; CDR3: CSVEARGQTGELFF; DNA: TGCAGCGTTGAAGCCAGGGGGCAGACCGGGGAGCTGTTTTTT
size: -; V: TRBV3-1/TRBV3-2; length: 13; J: TRBJ2-7; D: TRBD1; CDR3: CAIFTGDLSEQYF; DNA: TGTGCCATCTTTACAGGGGACCTCTCCGAGCAGTACTTC